A single sample gave rise to the 20 T cell receptor beta chains below, sequenced in a study of tumor and adjacent non-tumor tissue in lung cancer. A modified ARM-PCR protocol with three rounds of nested PCR amplified TCRbeta. TCRdb re-called the multiplex PCR reads through MiXCR, storing one row per CDR3 protein. The data contain fewer than 85,000 distinct CDR3 sequences, 80% to 85% of them singletons. This sample's RNA came from whole unsorted tissue. Source material: lung tumor tissue. The receptors originated from a woman aged 45 to 65 with non-small cell lung cancer.

In regard to this clonotype: The junction shows a germline mismatch at one end, possibly a read error. The CDR3 region is CACSIRDRVDKRFF. The CDR3 bases are TGTGCCTGCAGTATCCGGGACAGGGTGGATAAGCGGTTCTTC. This rearrangement joins TRBV6-1 to TRBJ2-1, with 9 bases that match TRBD1. The CDR3 covers 14 residues. Germline-derived CDR1 and CDR2 are MNHNS and SASEGT.

With respect to this clonotype: An end of the junction differs from the germline gene, which may be a read error. The genes are TRBV5-4 and TRBJ2-1; 11 bases line up with TRBD2. CDR3 length equals 15 residues. Germline V gives CDR1 SGHNT, CDR2 YYREEE (reference sequence). The CDR3 sequence is CASGPGLADYNEHFF. CDR3 nucleotide sequence: TGTGCCAGCGGGCCGGGACTAGCGGATTACAATGAGCACTTCTTC. Based on the CDR3 plus reference TRBV5-4 and TRBJ2-1, the full variable domain is ETGVTQSPTHLIKTRGQQVTLRCSSQSGHNTVSWYQQALGQGPQFIFQYYREEENGRGNFPPRFSGLQFPNYSSELNVNALELDDSALYLCASGPGLADYNEHFFGPGTRLTVL.

This clonotype was seen just once. Mismatch with germline at one junction end may stem from a read error. The CDR3 spells CISSLAPEQLF. The CDR3 DNA reads as TGTATCAGCAGTTTGGCACCTGAGCAGTTATTC. V gene TRBV12-3 or TRBV12-4 combines with J gene TRBJ2-1; D remains ambiguous. CDR3 length: 11 amino acids.

This clonotype was seen only a few times. V and J are TRBV29-1 and TRBJ2-7; no clear D gene. This CDR3 has 13 amino acids. CDR1 is SQVTM, CDR2 ANQGSEA, per germline. DNA of the CDR3: TGCAGTGTCCGCTCGGCCAGCTCCTACGAGCAGTACTTC. Its translation: CSVRSASSYEQYF.

On this clonotype itself: This may be a read error, as it is one base from a much larger clone. The chain is built from TRBV12-3 or TRBV12-4 and TRBJ2-2; D is uncertain. This CDR3 is 11 amino acids long. With 7 bases removed from V and 6 bases from J, the gap between germline ends came to 6 bases. CDR3 coding DNA: TGTGCCAGCATAGACTCCGGGGAGCTGTTTTTT. Its translation: CASIDSGELFF.

This clonotype was seen just once. An end of the junction does not agree with germline; a read error may underlie this. CDR3 amino acids: CTSGLRLDQPQHF. The DNA for the CDR3 is TGTACCAGCGGCCTGCGACTCGATCAGCCCCAGCATTTT. The chain recombines TRBV11-2 with TRBJ1-5; D remains ambiguous. Germline values: CDR1 SGHAT, CDR2 FQNNGV. The CDR3 totals 13 residues.

This chain joins TRBV11-2 and TRBJ2-3; tentative D call: TRBD1 (5 bases). Per the germline V gene, CDR1 is SGHAT and CDR2 is FQNNGV. The V gene lost 3 bases and the J gene lost 5 bases, with 24 bases spanning the gap. The length of the CDR3 is 18 residues. For the CDR3, the DNA is TGTGCCAGCAGCTTCGTCACCATGATCGGGTGGGGCAGAGATACGCAGTATTTT. This translates into CASSFVTMIGWGRDTQYF.

For this clonotype: Lacking the conserved final phenylalanine or tryptophan, this CDR3 likely reflects a read error. V gene TRBV11-2 combines with J gene TRBJ2-2; no firm D call. The CDR3 is 13 amino acids. Trimming pared 8 bases from V and 7 bases from J, leaving 14 bases between. Germline V gene sequence: CDR1 SGHAT, CDR2 FQNNGV. The CDR3: CASCLVRFGELFI. The CDR3 nucleotides read TGTGCCAGCTGTTTAGTTAGGTTCGGGGAGCTGTTTATT.

Comment on this clonotype: Mismatch with germline at one junction end may stem from a read error. The chain combines TRBV24-1 with TRBJ2-1, with TRBD2 as a possible D gene (6 bases). Per germline, CDR1 KGHDR and CDR2 SFDVKD. The CDR3 covers 17 residues. The CDR3 loop is CVTSDQTGSSTINEQFF. CDR3 DNA: TGTGTCACCAGTGACCAGACCGGGAGTAGCACCATCAATGAGCAGTTCTTC.

A remark on this clonotype: This may arise from a read error, as a much more abundant clone is one base away. The CDR3 end shows no conserved phenylalanine or tryptophan, and so a read error is likely. The DNA is omitted, as the CDR3 cannot be located on it reliably, and the CDR3 follows TCRdb's listing. The chain is built from TRBV21-1 and TRBJ2-7; the table gives TRBD1 as D, unverified against the DNA. TRBV21-1 is labeled a pseudogene. The length of the CDR3 is 19 amino acids, counting both ends. CDR3 in amino acids: CASSTKGGGSPLKTHEQYS.

With respect to this clonotype: An end of the junction does not agree with germline; a read error may underlie this. The chain links TRBV4-3 to TRBJ2-1; no reliable D call. The CDR3 is 16 residues long. The germline V gene encodes CDR1 LGHNA and CDR2 YSLEER. CDR3 nucleotide sequence: TGTGCCAGAAGCCAGAGAACTAACGGCAACGACAATGAGCAGTTCTTC. Amino acids: CARSQRTNGNDNEQFF.

With regard to this clonotype: One end of the junction does not line up with germline, which may come from a read error. The chain couples TRBV10-2 to TRBJ2-1; no reliable D call. The CDR3 is made up of 13 amino acids. Germline CDR1 is WSHSY and CDR2 is SAAADI. CDR3 in amino acids: CASRKGNYNEQLF. CDR3 nucleotide sequence: TGCGCCAGCAGAAAGGGAAACTACAATGAGCAGTTATTC.

This clonotype was seen a handful of times. This is likely a read error, given that the CDR3 carries no conserved phenylalanine or tryptophan at its end. The V gene is TRBV6-2 or TRBV6-3, the J gene TRBJ2-1; D tentatively fits TRBD1 or TRBD2 (5 bases each). The CDR3 has 14 amino acids. Trimming took 9 bases from V and 6 from J, leaving 18 bases between them. From germline, CDR1 is MNHEY and CDR2 SVGEGT. The CDR3 here is CASIPSGDRNEQFL. Here the CDR3 DNA reads TGTGCCAGTATTCCATCCGGGGACCGCAATGAGCAGTTCTTA.

Details on this clonotype: As the CDR3 is not closed by the conserved phenylalanine or tryptophan, this likely results from a read error. CDR3 coding DNA: TGTGCTAACACCTTGGGGGGAGATACGCAGTATATT. Translated: CANTLGGDTQYI. The chain employs TRBV28 and TRBJ2-3; tentative D call: TRBD2 (6 bases). Looked up from germline, CDR1 is MDHEN and CDR2 is SYDVKM. This CDR3 is 12 amino acids long.

The sample holds a few counts of this clonotype. V usage is TRBV11-2 and J usage is TRBJ2-7; D ambiguous. Germline lookup yields CDR1 SGHAT and CDR2 FQNNGV. CDR3 length: 13 residues. V was clipped by 3 bases and J by 7 bases, with 13 bases between them. CDR3 sequence (DNA): TGTGCCAGCAGCTTGGGGAATGACGGTGAGCAGTACGTC. Its translation is CASSLGNDGEQYV.

The CDR3 loop is CASKGAGNYGYTF. The CDR3 DNA is TGTGCCAGCAAGGGGGCCGGTAACTATGGCTACACCTTC. The chain has TRBV5-8 and TRBJ1-2; TRBD1 aligns across 7 bases. Germline CDR1 and CDR2: SGHTS and YDEGEE. V dropped 6 bases and J dropped 1; count of bases not matched to a gene: 3. This CDR3 has 13 amino acids. Full variable domain (outside the CDR3, taken from reference TRBV5-8 and TRBJ1-2): EAGVTQSPTHLIKTRGQQATLRCSPISGHTSVYWYQQALGLGLQFLLWYDEGEERNRGNFPPRFSGRQFPNYSSELNVNALELEDSALYLCASKGAGNYGYTFGSGTRLTVV.

V and J are TRBV6-6 and TRBJ2-3, with D perhaps TRBD2 (6 bases). The CDR3 is made up of 13 amino acids. CDR1 and CDR2 from the germline V gene are MNHNY and SVGAGI (reference sequence). V lost 2 bases, J lost 6 bases, and 9 bases lay in between. The CDR3 DNA reads TGTGCCAGCAGTTACCGGGGGACGGATACGCAGTATTTT. The encoded protein is CASSYRGTDTQYF.

As for this clonotype: Its ends do not fully match the called genes, so a read error is possible. The J gene is TRBJ2-3, the V gene TRBV12-3 or TRBV12-4; D ambiguous. This CDR3 region has 15 residues. The DNA of the CDR3 is TGTGCCAGCAGTTTAGAGAAATTAAGCATAGATACGCAGTATTTT. Translating it yields CASSLEKLSIDTQYF.

This clonotype is medium-sized in the sample. The J gene is TRBJ2-3, the V gene TRBV12-3 or TRBV12-4, with 10 bases identical to TRBD2. Trimming took 3 bases from V and 5 from J; bases not matched to a gene: 14. The CDR3 is 18 residues long. Here the CDR3 DNA reads TGTGCCAGCAGTTTCCCCACCCTTAGCGGGAGGCTGGGAGATACGCAGTATTTT. Its translation: CASSFPTLSGRLGDTQYF.

About this clonotype itself: One junction end disagrees with the germline gene, perhaps due to a read error. This chain joins TRBV20-1 and TRBJ2-1, with TRBD2 matching 10 bases. This CDR3 comprises 19 residues. Germline CDR1 is DFQATT and CDR2 is SNEGSKA (reference sequence). CDR3 amino acids: CSATWNSASGSVSPNEHFF. DNA of the CDR3: TGCAGTGCTACTTGGAACTCGGCTAGCGGGAGCGTGTCTCCCAATGAGCACTTCTTC.